This T cell receptor (beta chain) was profiled in a study of T-cell reconstitution after alpha-beta-depleted transplantation in children. Study findings and constraints: T-cell counts and diversity at one year post-transplant came mainly from newly produced T cells. After transplant, high TCRbeta diversity at day 60 in some patients arose from surviving recipient T cells and thymic progenitors.

On this clonotype itself: The antigen is undetermined. One end of the junction varies from germline; a read error may be responsible.

TCRbeta library construction was performed incorporating unique molecular identifiers. TCRdb processed the PCR reads anew with MiXCR; each CDR3 protein has one entry. The table has around 250,000 distinct CDR3 sequences, roughly a quarter seen once. The CDR3 contains 11 residues. The chain joins TRBV12-3 or TRBV12-4 to TRBJ2-7; the D is unclear. The receptor was derived from a girl aged 2 to 9 with Fanconi anemia, due to receive a stem cell transplant. The sample in question was PBMCs, obtained before TCRalphabeta/CD19-depleted stem cell transplant. The CDR3 protein is CTSSLGYEQYF. Here the CDR3 DNA reads TGTACCAGCAGTTTAGGCTACGAGCAGTACTTC.